This T cell receptor beta chain comes out of a study of identical twins (dated by TCRdb to about 2016). For the study in its entirety: The study deep-sequenced TCR alpha and beta repertoires from monozygotic twins, unrelated adults of various ages and cord blood to test whether fetal clonotypes persist. To rule out contamination, the twin experiments were replicated at different times with different library preparation protocols.

All donors were healthy Caucasians. Three pairs of female monozygotic twins, all aged about 18 to 30 years, made up the twin cohort. The RNA used for TCR libraries was isolated from peripheral blood mononuclear cells. Including cysteine and phenylalanine, the CDR3 has 13 amino acids. Just the 39-base CDR3 DNA is kept, in frame starting at base 1. Looking up the germline V gene yields CDR1 SQVTM and CDR2 ANQGSEA. The V end loses 1 base and the J end loses 2 bases, and a stretch of 9 bases separates them. As for this clonotype: Its recognized antigen is unknown. No base-level quality is on record; no much larger clone is a single base apart.

The library was obtained by 5' RACE. TCRdb lists the instrument as Illumina HiSeq 2000. A universal primer binding site was introduced by template switching, and a unique molecular identifier was present in the final cDNA, enabling accurate counting of TCR cDNA molecules. Specific primers in the conserved constant-segment region were used to synthesize first-strand cDNA for TCR alpha and beta chains. Each cDNA library was double barcoded, with a SMART-Mk sample barcode plus Illumina barcodes, to control for contamination. Two successive PCR steps introduced TruSeq adapter sequences along with Illumina sample barcodes. Sequencing of the TCR alpha and beta cDNA libraries was done on the Illumina HiSeq platform using custom primers. The source study handled its data this way. MiGEC was used to process raw reads and extract unique molecular identifiers, and MiXCR was used to find CDR3 positions. Recombination models were inferred per individual with the repgenHMM and IGoR tools using an EM algorithm. The analysis of shared clonotypes was done with the tcR package in R, with sharing normalized by the product of cloneset sizes. Out-of-frame nonproductive sequences were analyzed to study raw recombination free of thymic and clonal selection effects. TCRdb took the public reads, trimmed them with fastp at Q25, ran MiXCR for clone calling and kept in-frame beta chains. Each entry merges the rows of one CDR3 protein and shows their most common DNA and genes. These V and J calls originate from TCRdb's pipeline instead of the authors' own analysis. For this sample the table gives 550,000 to 700,000 distinct CDR3 sequences, of which about 20% were detected only once. The ten largest clones represent roughly 4.3% of the sample.

On the study overall, not on this receptor specifically: Because the same donors could not be followed over many years, the conclusions relied on cross-sectional statistical analysis. Invariant T cells such as MAIT and iNKT could partly confound zero-insertion analyses, though diverse VJ usage argued against this for most clonotypes. In monozygotic twins, recombination models systematically underestimated out-of-frame TCR alpha sharing, but the models matched the sharing seen between unrelated individuals. Out-of-frame TCR alpha sequences shared between twins showed an excess of low generation-probability sequences compared with coincidental sharing between unrelated individuals. Abundant cord blood beta clonotypes carried fewer insertions; young adult naive repertoires showed a weaker similar trend, while memory repertoires showed none. The excess sharing between twins in beta out-of-frame sequences was weaker because fewer shared sequences reduced the signal-to-noise ratio.

The same data also contributed to another study, on T cells expressing NK-cell markers. Per the second study: Eight or nine donors provided sorted CD3+CD56+NKG2C+, CD3+CD56+NKG2C- and CD3+CD56-NKG2C+ T-cell subsets, whose TCR beta-chain repertoires were profiled. Among the eight sequenced donors, seven were HCMV-seropositive and one was HCMV-seronegative. To restrict sorting to alphabetaTCR-expressing T cells, an anti-gammadeltaTCR antibody was added in several experiments. In several donors, the dominant CD3+CD56+NKG2C+ clonotypes were found to rank among the top 10 CD8+ clonotypes and to make up about 1.0-7.0% of CD8+ T cells. Those dominant clonotypes were again the most abundant among CD3+CD56-NKG2C+ cells in a few donors, at about 25-60.1%. It remained unclear whether the expanded NKG2C-expressing T cell clones were specific for HCMV antigens. Randomly selected healthy volunteers, three men and five women, were used as the eight sequenced donors. A commercial ELISA kit detecting HCMV-specific IgG in serum was used to determine HCMV serostatus. For several donors, bulk peripheral blood T-cell repertoires were additionally sequenced from unsorted PBMC. Reads were demultiplexed and grouped by UMI with MIGEC, and clonotypes were assembled and quantified with MiTCR. To exclude erroneous sequences, only TCR cDNA sequences supported by at least two reads were retained. Downstream repertoire analysis used the tcR package, and clonotypes were matched across fractions by CDR3 nucleotide sequence plus V segment. VDJmatch was used to annotate antigen specificity against VDJdb, with one amino acid substitution allowed in CDR3.

The sequence is built from TRBV29-1 and TRBJ2-7, with TRBD1 tentatively as D gene (5 bases match). This TCR came from a woman aged 18-29 years in good health. Sequenced sample: PBMCs. The CDR3 has the sequence CSVEGAGPYEQYF. The DNA sequence reads TGCAGCGTTGAAGGGGCAGGGCCCTACGAGCAGTACTTC.